The T cell receptor (beta chain) under discussion was sequenced for a study of CD8 T cells in Susac syndrome. The RNA, roughly 0.45 to 1 ug, was put through reverse transcription using random hexamers. The TCR beta CDR3 was amplified by immunoSEQ multiplex PCR across 54 Vbeta, 13 Jbeta. TCRdb fed the immunoSEQ multiplex PCR reads into MiXCR, producing one record per CDR3 protein. This table has fewer than 95,000 distinct CDR3 sequences, about 95% appearing once. The V and J ends lost 3 bases and 6 bases, in that order; junction bases with no gene match: 4. This CDR3 is 14 amino acids long. CD8+ and CD4+ T cells circulating in blood were sequenced for TCR beta.

The sequencing sample was made of CD8+ T cells from PBMCs. This TCR was recovered from a human donor with Susac syndrome. This sequence joins TRBV12-3 or TRBV12-4 and TRBJ1-1, with TRBD1 identical over 10 bases. The CDR3 region has the DNA TGTGCCAGCAGTTTCGGGACAGGGGACGCTGAAGCTTTCTTT. Translated: CASSFGTGDAEAFF.